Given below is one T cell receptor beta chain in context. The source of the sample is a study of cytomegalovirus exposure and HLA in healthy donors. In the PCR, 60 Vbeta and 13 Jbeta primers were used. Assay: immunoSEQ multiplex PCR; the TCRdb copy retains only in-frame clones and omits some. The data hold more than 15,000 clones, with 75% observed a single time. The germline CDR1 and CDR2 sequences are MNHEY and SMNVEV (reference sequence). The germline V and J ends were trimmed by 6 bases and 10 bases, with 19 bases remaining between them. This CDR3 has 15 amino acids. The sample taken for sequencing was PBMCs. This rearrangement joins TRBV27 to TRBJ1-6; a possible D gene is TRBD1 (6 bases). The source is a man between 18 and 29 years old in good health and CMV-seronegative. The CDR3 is CASSPLQGIGSPLHF. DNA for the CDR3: TGTGCCAGCAGCCCACTACAGGGAATAGGGTCACCCCTCCACTTT.